In this sample, the clone carrying this T cell receptor (beta chain) turned up once. The antigen is not known. The sample has other DNA sequences that encode this CDR3 too. This sample was included in a study of cytomegalovirus exposure and HLA in healthy donors. Study-level background: The roughly 120 validation repertoires matched the roughly 700 first-cohort repertoires in platform, a later analysis reported.

V lost 1 base and J lost 1; bases outside the gene matches: 3. Per the germline V gene, CDR1 is LGHNA and CDR2 is YSLEER. The CDR3 has 16 amino acids. General observations from the study: The majority of TCR sequences were rare, yet some public TCRs appeared in many donors. The listing of 150 to 200 TCR beta chains classed them as cytomegalovirus-associated. Reported performance of the classifier showed diagnosis of cytomegalovirus status with high specificity and sensitivity.

The repertoire was sequenced with immunoSEQ multiplex PCR; TCRdb's copy has only in-frame clones and lacks some. The sample consists of 150,000 or so clones, 75% to 90% of them appearing once. The material sequenced was PBMCs. The chain is built from TRBV4-3 and TRBJ2-5; 10 positions agree with TRBD2. The sequence was collected from a man in his late teens or twenties in good health and CMV-seropositive. Here the CDR3 DNA reads TGCGCCAGCAGCCAAGGGGTAGCGGGGGGCCAAGAGACCCAGTACTTC. It translates to CASSQGVAGGQETQYF.